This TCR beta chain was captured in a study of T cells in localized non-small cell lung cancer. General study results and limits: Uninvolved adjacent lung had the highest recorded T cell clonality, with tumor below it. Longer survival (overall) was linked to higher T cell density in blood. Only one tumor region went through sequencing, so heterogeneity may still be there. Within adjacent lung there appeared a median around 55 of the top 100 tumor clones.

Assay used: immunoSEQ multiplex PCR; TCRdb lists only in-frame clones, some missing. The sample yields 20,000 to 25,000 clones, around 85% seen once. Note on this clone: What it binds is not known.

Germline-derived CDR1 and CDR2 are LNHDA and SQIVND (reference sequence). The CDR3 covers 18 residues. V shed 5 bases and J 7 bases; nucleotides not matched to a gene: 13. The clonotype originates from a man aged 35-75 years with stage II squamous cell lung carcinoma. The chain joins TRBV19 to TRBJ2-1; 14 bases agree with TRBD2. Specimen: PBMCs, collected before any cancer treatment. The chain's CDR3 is CASSSSTSGRGGWNEQFF. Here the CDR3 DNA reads TGTGCCAGTAGTTCGTCGACTAGCGGGAGGGGGGGATGGAATGAGCAGTTCTTC. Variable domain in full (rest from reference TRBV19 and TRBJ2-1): DGGITQSPKYLFRKEGQNVTLSCEQNLNHDAMYWYRQDPGQGLRLIYYSQIVNDFQKGDIAEGYSVSREKKESFPLTVTSAQKNPTAFYLCASSSSTSGRGGWNEQFFGPGTRLTVL.